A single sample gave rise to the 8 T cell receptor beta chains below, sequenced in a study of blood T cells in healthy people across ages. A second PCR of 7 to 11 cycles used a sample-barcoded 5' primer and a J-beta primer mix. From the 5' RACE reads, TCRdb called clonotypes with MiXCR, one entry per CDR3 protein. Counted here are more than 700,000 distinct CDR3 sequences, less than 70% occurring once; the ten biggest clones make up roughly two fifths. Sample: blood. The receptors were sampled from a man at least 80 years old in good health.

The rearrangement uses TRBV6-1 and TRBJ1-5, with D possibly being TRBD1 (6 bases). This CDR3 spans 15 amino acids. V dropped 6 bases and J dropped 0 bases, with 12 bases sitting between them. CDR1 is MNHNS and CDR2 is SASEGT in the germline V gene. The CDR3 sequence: CASRKTGVSNQPQHF. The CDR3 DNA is TGTGCCAGCAGAAAGACAGGAGTTAGCAATCAGCCCCAGCATTTT.

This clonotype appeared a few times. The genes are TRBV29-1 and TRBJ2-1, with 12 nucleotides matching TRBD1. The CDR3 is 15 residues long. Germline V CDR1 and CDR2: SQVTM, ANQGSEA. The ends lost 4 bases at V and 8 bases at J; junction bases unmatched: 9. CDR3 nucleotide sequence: TGCAGCGTTGTTCTCTGGGACAGGGGGCTGGATGAGCAGTTCTTC. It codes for CSVVLWDRGLDEQFF.

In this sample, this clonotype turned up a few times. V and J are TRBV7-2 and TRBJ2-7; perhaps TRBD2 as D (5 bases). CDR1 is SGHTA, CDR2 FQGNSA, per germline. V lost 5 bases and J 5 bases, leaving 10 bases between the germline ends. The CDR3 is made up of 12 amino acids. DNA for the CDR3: TGTGCCAGCAGCCTCCACGGGAACGAGCAGTACTTC. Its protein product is CASSLHGNEQYF.

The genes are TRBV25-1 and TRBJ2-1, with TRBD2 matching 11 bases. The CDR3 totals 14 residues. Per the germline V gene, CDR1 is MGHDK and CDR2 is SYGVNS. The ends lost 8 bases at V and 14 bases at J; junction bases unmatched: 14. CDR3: CASAPSGRTPNEFF. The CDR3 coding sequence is TGTGCCAGCGCCCCTAGCGGGAGGACCCCCAATGAGTTCTTC.

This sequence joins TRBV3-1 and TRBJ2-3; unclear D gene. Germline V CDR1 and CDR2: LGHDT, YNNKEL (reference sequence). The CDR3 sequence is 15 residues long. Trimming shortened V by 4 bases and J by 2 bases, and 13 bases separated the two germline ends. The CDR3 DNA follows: TGTGCCAGCAGCCTTCTCGGAGAGACCACAGATACGCAGTATTTT. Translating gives CASSLLGETTDTQYF.

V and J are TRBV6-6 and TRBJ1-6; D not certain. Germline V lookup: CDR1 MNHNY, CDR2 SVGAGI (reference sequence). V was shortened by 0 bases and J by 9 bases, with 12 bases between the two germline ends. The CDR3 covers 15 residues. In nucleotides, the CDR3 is TGTGCCAGCAGTTACTCGTGCAGAGTGGGTTCACCCCTCCACTTT. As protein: CASSYSCRVGSPLHF.

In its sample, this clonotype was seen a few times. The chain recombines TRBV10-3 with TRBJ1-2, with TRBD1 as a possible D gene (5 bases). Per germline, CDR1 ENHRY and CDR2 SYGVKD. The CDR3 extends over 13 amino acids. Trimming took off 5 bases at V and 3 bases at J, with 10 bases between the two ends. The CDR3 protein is CAISSQADYGYTF. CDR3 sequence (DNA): TGTGCCATCAGTTCACAGGCCGACTATGGCTACACCTTC.

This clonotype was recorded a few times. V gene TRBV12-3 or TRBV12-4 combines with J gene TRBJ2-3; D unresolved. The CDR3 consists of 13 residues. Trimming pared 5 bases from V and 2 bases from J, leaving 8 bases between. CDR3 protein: CASSVAFTDTQYF. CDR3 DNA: TGTGCCAGCAGTGTCGCTTTCACAGATACGCAGTATTTT.